The entry below gives a single TCR beta chain sequence along with its context. This specimen belongs to a study of blood T cell repertoires in COVID-19. Study context: The analysed material was cDNA or gDNA that came from T cells, B-cell-depleted T cells, or PBMCs.

The J segment lost 7 bases and the V segment lost 8 bases, leaving 13 bases of the junction unmatched. The CDR3 spans 15 residues. Germline CDR1 reads LNHDA; CDR2 reads SQIVND (reference sequence). In the study's own analysis: Cell counts per sample came from amplifying reference gene primers. TCRdb's copy holds only in-frame clones and misses some; the assay was immunoSEQ multiplex PCR. The V and J calls and clone size come from that table; D and trimming were worked out from the DNA. The table shows tens of thousands of clones, with 90% occurring only once. The chain links TRBV19 to TRBJ1-5, with 8 positions matching TRBD1. Source material: peripheral blood. The TCR was taken from a man aged 60 to 75 with acute or convalescent COVID-19. This chain's CDR3 is CASAQTGGGGQPQHF. CDR3 coding DNA: TGTGCCAGTGCCCAAACAGGGGGTGGAGGACAGCCCCAGCATTTT.